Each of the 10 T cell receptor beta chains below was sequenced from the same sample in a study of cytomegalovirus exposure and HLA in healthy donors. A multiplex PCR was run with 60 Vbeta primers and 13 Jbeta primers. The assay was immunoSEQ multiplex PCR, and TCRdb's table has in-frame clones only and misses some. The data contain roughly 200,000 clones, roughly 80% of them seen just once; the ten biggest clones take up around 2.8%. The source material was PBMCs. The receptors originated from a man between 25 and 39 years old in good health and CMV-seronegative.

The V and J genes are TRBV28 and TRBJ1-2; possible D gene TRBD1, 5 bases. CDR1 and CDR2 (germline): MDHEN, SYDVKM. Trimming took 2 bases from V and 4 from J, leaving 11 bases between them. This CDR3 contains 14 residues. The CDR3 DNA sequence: TGTGCCAGCAGTTTAGACAGAACATTCTATGGCTACACCTTC. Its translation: CASSLDRTFYGYTF.

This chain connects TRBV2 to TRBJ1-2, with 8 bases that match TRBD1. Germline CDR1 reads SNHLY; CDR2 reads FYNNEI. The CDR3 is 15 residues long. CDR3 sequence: CASPSFQGALYGYTF. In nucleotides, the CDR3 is TGTGCTAGCCCCTCTTTTCAGGGGGCTCTTTATGGCTACACCTTC.

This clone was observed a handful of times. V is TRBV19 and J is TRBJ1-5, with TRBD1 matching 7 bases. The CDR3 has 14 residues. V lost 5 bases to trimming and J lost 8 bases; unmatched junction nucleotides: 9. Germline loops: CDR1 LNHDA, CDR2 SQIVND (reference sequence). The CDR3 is CASSGQVGWEPQHF. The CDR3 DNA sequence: TGTGCCAGTAGTGGACAGGTGGGTTGGGAGCCCCAGCATTTT.

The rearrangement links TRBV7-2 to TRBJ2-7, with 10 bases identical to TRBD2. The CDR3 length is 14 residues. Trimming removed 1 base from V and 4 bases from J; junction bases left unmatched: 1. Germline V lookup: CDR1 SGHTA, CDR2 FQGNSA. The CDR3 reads CASSLERGGYEQYF. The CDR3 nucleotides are TGTGCCAGCAGCTTAGAGCGGGGGGGATACGAGCAGTACTTC. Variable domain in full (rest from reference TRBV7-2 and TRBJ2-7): GAGVSQSPSNKVTEKGKDVELRCDPISGHTALYWYRQSLGQGLEFLIYFQGNSAPDKSGLPSDRFSAERTGGSVSTLTIQRTQQEDSAVYLCASSLERGGYEQYFGPGTRLTVT.

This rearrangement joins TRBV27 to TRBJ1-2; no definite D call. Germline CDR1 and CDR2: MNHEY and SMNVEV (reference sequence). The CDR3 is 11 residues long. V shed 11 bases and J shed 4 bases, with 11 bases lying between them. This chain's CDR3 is CAARDGYGYTF. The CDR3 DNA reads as TGTGCCGCACGAGATGGCTATGGCTACACCTTC.

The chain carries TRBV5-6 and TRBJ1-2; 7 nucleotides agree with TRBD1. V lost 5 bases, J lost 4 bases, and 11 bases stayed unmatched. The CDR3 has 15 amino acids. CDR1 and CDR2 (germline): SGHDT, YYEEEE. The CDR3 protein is CASRHRTGPFYGYTF. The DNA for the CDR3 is TGTGCCAGCAGACATAGGACAGGCCCCTTCTATGGCTACACCTTC. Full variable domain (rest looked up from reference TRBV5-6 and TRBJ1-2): DAGVTQSPTHLIKTRGQQVTLRCSPKSGHDTVSWYQQALGQGPQFIFQYYEEEERQRGNFPDRFSGHQFPNYSSELNVNALLLGDSALYLCASRHRTGPFYGYTFGSGTRLTVV.

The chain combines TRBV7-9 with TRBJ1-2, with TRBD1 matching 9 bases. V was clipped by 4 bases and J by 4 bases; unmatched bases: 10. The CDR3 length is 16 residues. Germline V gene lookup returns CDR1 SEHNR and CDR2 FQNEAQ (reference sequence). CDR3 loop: CASSSRQGDRRYGYTF. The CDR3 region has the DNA TGTGCCAGCAGCTCCCGACAGGGGGATCGCCGCTATGGCTACACCTTC.

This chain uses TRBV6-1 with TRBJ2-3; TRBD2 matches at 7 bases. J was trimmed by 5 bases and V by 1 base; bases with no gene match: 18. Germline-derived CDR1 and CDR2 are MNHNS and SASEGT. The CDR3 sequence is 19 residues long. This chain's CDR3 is CASSEEGWGGSGPGDTQYF. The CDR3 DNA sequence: TGTGCCAGCAGTGAAGAAGGGTGGGGGGGAAGCGGGCCCGGAGATACGCAGTATTTT.

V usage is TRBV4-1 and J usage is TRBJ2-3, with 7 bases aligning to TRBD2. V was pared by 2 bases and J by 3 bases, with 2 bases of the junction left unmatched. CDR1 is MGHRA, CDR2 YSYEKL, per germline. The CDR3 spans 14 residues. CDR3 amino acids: CASSQSRGTDTQYF. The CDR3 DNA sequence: TGCGCCAGCAGCCAATCGCGGGGGACAGATACGCAGTATTTT.

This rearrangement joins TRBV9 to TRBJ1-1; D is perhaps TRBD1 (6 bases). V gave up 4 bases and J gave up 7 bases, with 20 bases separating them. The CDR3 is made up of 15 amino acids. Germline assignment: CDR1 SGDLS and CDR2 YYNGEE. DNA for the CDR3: TGTGCCAGCAGCCCTTCACTGAAGGGAGGGGGTGAAGCTTTCTTT. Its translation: CASSPSLKGGGEAFF.